This T cell receptor beta chain was documented in a study of T cell responses to AZD1222 COVID-19 vaccine. Broader study findings: Just a handful of AZD1222 recipients tested seropositive at baseline. Scientists sampled the repertoires only once the peak T cell response had passed. Spike-specific TCR repertoires showed rising breadth and depth after two AZD1222 doses.

Sequenced by immunoSEQ multiplex PCR; TCRdb stores in-frame clones only, minus some. The sample includes 150,000 to 200,000 clones, about 92% seen only once; the top ten take roughly 6%. The CDR3 is 16 amino acids. From germline, CDR1 is KGHSH and CDR2 LQKENI. Trimming stripped 3 bases from V and 3 bases from J, with 17 bases between. Note on this clone: Its antigen is unknown.

Sequencing used peripheral blood, obtained 28 days after the second AZD1222 dose. The chain carries TRBV18 and TRBJ1-1, with a possible D match to TRBD1 (6 bases). This receptor was taken from an adult who received the AZD1222 COVID-19 vaccine. Here the CDR3 reads CASSPSRGGGDTEAFF. CDR3 sequence (DNA): TGTGCCAGCTCACCGTCAAGGGGGGGTGGTGACACTGAAGCTTTCTTT.